This entry concerns a single T cell receptor (beta chain). The antigen remains undetermined. This entry belongs to a study of T cells after posttransplantation cyclophosphamide. General observations from the study: TRB overlap between skin or GI tissue T cells and blood was limited. Later blood repertoires were often dominated by clones from the donor CD8+ memory compartment. After PTCy, TRB diversity resembled that of CNI/methotrexate controls.

The CDR3 contains 19 residues. V lost 0 bases, J lost 0 bases, and 10 bases stayed unmatched. Germline-derived CDR1 and CDR2 are SGDLS and YYNGEE. Cyclophosphamide on days +3 and +4 followed busulfan-fludarabine conditioning and a marrow graft. Clones were sequenced by immunoSEQ multiplex PCR, and TCRdb holds only the in-frame ones, with some missing. The sample carries some 17,000 clones, 92% recorded once. The chain joins TRBV9 to TRBJ2-3; 10 bases map to TRBD2. This clonotype originated in a male patient aged 60-69 years who received an allogeneic stem cell transplant from a related donor and was CMV-positive. Part of the T cell pool may stem from the graft donor. The specimen was CD4+ T cells sorted from blood, collected after allogeneic stem cell transplant with posttransplant cyclophosphamide. In nucleotides, the CDR3 is TGTGCCAGCAGCGTAGCGGCTAGCGGGGGCGAGACGAGCACAGATACGCAGTATTTT. This translates into CASSVAASGGETSTDTQYF.